This is a list of T cell receptor beta chains from one sample in a study of T cells in Graves' hyperthyroidism and ophthalmopathy. TCRdb reprocessed the multiplex PCR reads with MiXCR, giving one entry per CDR3 protein. The profile covers 490,000 or so distinct CDR3 sequences, with 16% appearing a single time and 25% to 30% taken by the ten largest. Sample: blood. The receptors shown here come from a woman in her 30s with Graves' ophthalmopathy. The CDR3 runs from the conserved cysteine through the conserved F or W. Each record gives: J gene, V gene, clone size, D gene, CDR3 DNA, CDR3 protein. A D gene is named only where the DNA matches it firmly. Size values are once, few and many counts, or a class for expanded clones, and some rows have none.

TRBJ1-5 | TRBV12-3/TRBV12-4 | many | . | TGTGCCAGCAGTCACTCAGGGCGGAATCAGCCCCAGCATTTT | CASSHSGRNQPQHF
TRBJ2-3 | TRBV20-1 | many | . | TGCAGTGCGCACCGTTCAGATACGCAGTATTTT | CSAHRSDTQYF
TRBJ2-1 | TRBV7-2 | many | . | TGTGCCAGCAGCTTAGAGGCAGGAGTTTACAATGAGCAGTTCTTC | CASSLEAGVYNEQFF
TRBJ2-4 | TRBV20-1 | few | . | TGCAGTGCTAGAGATCCCCGGGACTCACTAGGGGACATTCAGTACTTC | CSARDPRDSLGDIQYF
TRBJ1-4 | TRBV6-5 | . | . | TGTGCCAGCAGTTCGGTTTACCCCCGGGGGGCAACTAATGAAAAACTGTTTTTT | CASSSVYPRGATNEKLFF
TRBJ2-7 | TRBV28 | few | . | TGTGCCAGCAGTTACGGGGGCAAGTACGAGCAGTACTTC | CASSYGGKYEQYF
TRBJ1-1 | TRBV29-1 | few | TRBD1 | TGCAGCGTTGCCGAGACAGGGAAGGCCACTGAAGCTTTCTTT | CSVAETGKATEAFF
TRBJ2-7 | TRBV7-2 | few | . | TGTGCCAGCAGCTTGAGGTCAGGGGGGCTCACCTACGAGCAGTACTTC | CASSLRSGGLTYEQYF
TRBJ1-5 | TRBV27 | many | TRBD1 | TGTGCCAGCAGTCCCCTGCTTCCCGGACAGGGGGTCGGTCAGCCCCAGCATTTT | CASSPLLPGQGVGQPQHF
TRBJ2-5 | TRBV7-9 | many | . | TGTGCCAGCAGACAGACTCCCATGGGAGAGACCCAGTACTTC | CASRQTPMGETQYF
TRBJ2-7 | TRBV6-2/TRBV6-3 | . | . | TGTGCCAGCAGTTACTCCCTGGCCTACGAGCAGTACTTC | CASSYSLAYEQYF
TRBJ2-4 | TRBV30 | many | TRBD1 | TGTGCCTGGAGCAGGGACAGGCTAAACATTCAGTACTTC | CAWSRDRLNIQYF
TRBJ2-3 | TRBV4-1 | few | . | TGCGCCAGCAGCTGGCTGAGTCCCACAGATACGCAGTATTTT | CASSWLSPTDTQYF
TRBJ1-3 | TRBV9 | . | . | TGTGCCAGCAGCGGAACCAGGGCCCTCTCTGGAAACACCATATATTTT | CASSGTRALSGNTIYF
TRBJ2-3 | TRBV10-3 | . | TRBD1 | TGTGCCATCAGTGCGACAGGGTCCGGGGAAGATACGCAGTATTTT | CAISATGSGEDTQYF
TRBJ2-7 | TRBV5-1 | . | . | TGTGCCAGTAATCTGGAAGGGGATGAAGAGTACGAGCAGTACTTC | CASNLEGDEEYEQYF
TRBJ1-4 | TRBV12-3/TRBV12-4 | many | TRBD1 | TGTGCCAGCAGTCGGGACAGGGTTAATGAAAAACTGTTTTTT | CASSRDRVNEKLFF
TRBJ2-1 | TRBV20-1 | many | . | TGCAGTGCTGACGGGACTGCTGACTCCTACAATGAGCAGTTCTTC | CSADGTADSYNEQFF
TRBJ2-5 | TRBV28 | many | . | TGTGCCAGCAGTCCAATCATTCTATTTACTAGTAAAGAGACCCAGTACTTC | CASSPIILFTSKETQYF
TRBJ2-5 | TRBV11-2 | many | . | TGTGCCAGCAGCTTAGGAGGCACTTGGGGTGCAGGGACCCAGTACTTC | CASSLGGTWGAGTQYF
TRBJ1-1 | TRBV12-3/TRBV12-4 | many | TRBD1 | TGTGCCAGCAGTCAAAAGAAAGGGACAGGTGAAAACAACACTGAAGCTTTCTTT | CASSQKKGTGENNTEAFF
TRBJ2-7 | TRBV29-1 | many | . | TGCAGCGTTGGACAGGGGAGGGGCGAGCAGTACTTC | CSVGQGRGEQYF
TRBJ2-7 | TRBV28 | . | . | TGTGCCAGCAGTTTTCCCCCAGTTCGGTCCGACGAGCAGTACTTC | CASSFPPVRSDEQYF
TRBJ2-7 | TRBV12-3/TRBV12-4 | many | . | TGTGCCAGCAGCCCTGAGGCAGTATTGTCCTACGAGCAGTACTTC | CASSPEAVLSYEQYF
TRBJ2-7 | TRBV28 | few | . | TGTGCCAGTCTGGAGGGCTCTAACTACGAGCAGTACTTC | CASLEGSNYEQYF
TRBJ1-6 | TRBV7-2 | . | . | TGTGCCAGCAGCTTAGCGGTGGGGGGTAACTCACCCCTCCACTTT | CASSLAVGGNSPLHF
TRBJ2-7 | TRBV6-2/TRBV6-3 | few | . | TGTGCCAGCACCAATCCACCCTACGAGCAGTACTTC | CASTNPPYEQYF
TRBJ2-3 | TRBV4-2 | few | . | TGTGCCAGCAGCCAAGATTTGACCCAACCCGTAGATACGCAGTATTTT | CASSQDLTQPVDTQYF
TRBJ1-1 | TRBV29-1 | few | . | TGCAGCGTGGTAGAGGGGGGGCAGAGGGCTGAAGCTTTCTTT | CSVVEGGQRAEAFF
TRBJ2-7 | TRBV20-1 | . | TRBD2 | TGCAGTGCTAGAGGACTAGCGGGAGGGCTCTACGAGCAGTGCTTC | CSARGLAGGLYEQCF
TRBJ1-2 | TRBV4-3 | few | . | TGCGCCAGCAGCCAAGATCGACAGCAGGGAGGCTACACCTTC | CASSQDRQQGGYTF
TRBJ2-7 | TRBV12-3/TRBV12-4 | . | TRBD2 | TGTGCCAACACCTCCTCGAGTAGCGGGAGTTACGAGCAGTACTTC | CANTSSSSGSYEQYF
TRBJ2-1 | TRBV28 | few | TRBD2 | TGTGCCAGCAGTTTCTCTAGCGGGCCCTCCAATGAGCAGTTCTTC | CASSFSSGPSNEQFF
TRBJ2-3 | TRBV5-1 | many | . | TGCGCCAGCAGCTATGAGTCCGATACGCAGTATTTT | CASSYESDTQYF
TRBJ2-5 | TRBV20-1 | many | . | TGCAGTGCTCTTCACCTTAAAGAGACCCAGTACTTC | CSALHLKETQYF
TRBJ2-7 | TRBV18 | many | TRBD2 | TGTGCCAGCTCCAAGCGACTAGCGGGACTGACTTACGAGCAGTACTTC | CASSKRLAGLTYEQYF
TRBJ1-5 | TRBV6-2/TRBV6-3 | . | . | TGTGCCAGCAGTTACGGGCTTGGGGATCAGCCCCAGCATTTT | CASSYGLGDQPQHF
TRBJ2-7 | TRBV7-2 | . | TRBD1 | TGTGCCGGCACCACCTTCGGGACAGGGGGACTTGATTCCTACGAGCAGTACTTC | CAGTTFGTGGLDSYEQYF
TRBJ2-7 | TRBV6-1 | many | TRBD2 | TGTGCCAGCAGGGCCGGGACTAGCGGGAGGGCCTCCTACGAGCAGTACTTC | CASRAGTSGRASYEQYF
TRBJ2-1 | TRBV9 | . | TRBD2 | TGTGCCAGCAGCGTGCGGACTAGTGTTGATGAGCAGTTCTTC | CASSVRTSVDEQFF
TRBJ1-5 | TRBV28 | . | TRBD1 | TGTGCCAGCACCCCCTCGACAGGGCTTTCCAATCAGCCCCAGCATTTT | CASTPSTGLSNQPQHF
TRBJ2-3 | TRBV11-3 | few | TRBD2 | TGTGCCAGCAGCTCTAGCGGGAGATCGCAGTATTTT | CASSSSGRSQYF
TRBJ2-3 | TRBV7-2 | many | TRBD1 | TGTGCCAGCAGCTTCGACAGGGGAAACACAGATACGCAGTATTTT | CASSFDRGNTDTQYF